The present T cell receptor (beta chain) was sequenced within a study of blood T cell repertoires in COVID-19. Whole-study context: Material from acute and convalescent COVID-19 was sourced from the United States, Italy and Spain. PBMCs, B-cell-depleted T cells, or T cells provided the cDNA or gDNA that made up the material.

V trimming: 8 bases; J trimming: 0 bases; junction bases outside the gene matches: 11. This CDR3 has 17 residues. Germline values: CDR1 MDHEN, CDR2 SYDVKM. Data came from immunoSEQ multiplex PCR; TCRdb stores just in-frame clones and leaves some out. Here the sample spans under 150,000 clones, 70% to 80% being singletons. The sample was peripheral blood. The J gene is TRBJ2-4, the V gene TRBV28; TRBD1 matches at 9 bases. The TCR was taken from a human donor in a cohort sampled during active COVID-19. DNA for the CDR3: TGTGCCAGCTCCCCTGAGGGACAGGGTGTAGCCAAAAACATTCAGTACTTC. Translation: CASSPEGQGVAKNIQYF. Full variable domain (missing parts from reference TRBV28 and TRBJ2-4): DVKVTQSSRYLVKRTGEKVFLECVQDMDHENMFWYRQDPGLGLRLIYFSYDVKMKEKGDIPEGYSVSREKKERFSLILESASTNQTSMYLCASSPEGQGVAKNIQYFGAGTRLSVL.